This passage covers 18 T cell receptor beta chains from one sample sequenced in a study of blood T cell repertoires in COVID-19. The table came from immunoSEQ multiplex PCR; TCRdb's copy has only in-frame clones and leaves some out. Of tens of thousands of clones listed, about 80% are singletons. The sample comprised peripheral blood. The receptors shown here come from a man aged 50-59 years with COVID-19, enrolled during active disease.

The J gene is TRBJ1-6, the V gene TRBV2; D is perhaps TRBD1 (5 bases). Per the germline V gene, CDR1 is SNHLY and CDR2 is FYNNEI. The CDR3 is 16 amino acids. Between the trimmed V and J ends, which lost 5 bases and 11 bases, there was a span of 22 bases. CDR3 in DNA: TGTGCCAGCAGTAGGGGAGGTTTTACTGACGGGACACCCCTCCACTTT. Residues: CASSRGGFTDGTPLHF.

This clone was seen only once. In nucleotides, the CDR3 is TGTGCCAGCAGCAGAATAGGGGACACCTCCTACAATGAGCAGTTCTTC. Translating gives CASSRIGDTSYNEQFF. This sequence joins TRBV28 and TRBJ2-1; weak D call: TRBD1 (6 bases). This CDR3 is built from 16 residues. The V gene's germline CDR1 is MDHEN and CDR2 SYDVKM. Trimming removed 6 bases at V and 0 bases at J, with 15 bases between.

This sequence joins TRBV11-3 and TRBJ2-2; no clear D gene. Germline CDR1 is SGHNT and CDR2 is YENEEA. Trimming stripped 5 bases from V and 7 bases from J, with 5 bases between. The CDR3 has 11 amino acids. The CDR3 region is CASSPGGELFF. The DNA for the CDR3 is TGTGCCAGCAGCCCAGGCGGGGAGCTGTTTTTT. The entire variable domain, with the rest obtained from reference TRBV11-3 and TRBJ2-2, is as follows: EAGVVQSPRYKIIEKKQPVAFWCNPISGHNTLYWYLQNLGQGPELLIRYENEEAVDDSQLPKDRFSAERLKGVDSTLKIQPAELGDSAVYLCASSPGGELFFGEGSRLTVL.

This chain joins TRBV5-1 and TRBJ2-7, with D possibly being TRBD2 (6 bases). This CDR3 contains 16 residues. Trimming left V 0 bases short and J 2 bases short, with 15 bases between. Germline CDR1 and CDR2: SGHRS and YFSETQ. The CDR3 sequence: CASSLGGDSFTYEQYF. The CDR3 coding sequence is TGCGCCAGCAGCTTGGGGGGGGACTCATTCACCTACGAGCAGTACTTC.

The J gene is TRBJ1-3, the V gene TRBV5-1; unclear D gene. The CDR3 is made up of 15 amino acids. The V end was cut by 7 bases, the J end by 4 bases, with 18 bases between. Germline assignment: CDR1 SGHRS and CDR2 YFSETQ. CDR3 DNA: TGCGCCAGCGGGAGGGCCCGGCAGTCCGGAAACACCATATATTTT. Translating it yields CASGRARQSGNTIYF.

The chain carries TRBV10-2 and TRBJ2-7, with a possible D match to TRBD1 (5 bases). In germline, CDR1 is WSHSY, CDR2 SAAADI. V lost 3 bases to trimming and J lost 5 bases, with 23 bases between them. This CDR3 region has 17 residues. Here the CDR3 reads CASSEGRKGLRIHEQYF. DNA of the CDR3: TGCGCCAGCAGTGAAGGCCGGAAGGGGTTGAGAATCCACGAGCAGTACTTC.

This chain connects TRBV5-4 to TRBJ2-2; TRBD1 aligns across 7 bases. The ends lost 0 bases at V and 7 bases at J; junction bases unmatched: 3. The CDR3 loop spans 14 amino acids. Germline V gene sequence: CDR1 SGHNT, CDR2 YYREEE (reference sequence). CDR3 coding DNA: TGTGCCAGCAGCTTGGGACAGGGAATCGGGGAGCTGTTTTTT. Its translation is CASSLGQGIGELFF. The variable domain in full, completed from reference TRBV5-4 and TRBJ2-2, reads ETGVTQSPTHLIKTRGQQVTLRCSSQSGHNTVSWYQQALGQGPQFIFQYYREEENGRGNFPPRFSGLQFPNYSSELNVNALELDDSALYLCASSLGQGIGELFFGEGSRLTVL.

This clone was observed a few times. The genes are TRBV18 and TRBJ1-2; 8 bases are shared with TRBD1. With 2 bases clipped from V and 3 bases from J, the junction kept 5 bases outside the gene matches. Germline CDR1 KGHSH, CDR2 LQKENI. The CDR3 is 15 amino acids. In DNA, the CDR3 is TGTGCCAGCTCACCAAGGACAGGGTTGGACTATGGCTACACCTTC. Amino acid sequence: CASSPRTGLDYGYTF.

The J gene is TRBJ2-1, the V gene TRBV30, with 11 bases aligning to TRBD2. Germline assignment: CDR1 GTSNPN and CDR2 SVGIG (reference sequence). The CDR3 sequence is 15 residues long. Germline trimming cut 8 bases from V and 7 bases from J; bases unmatched to any gene: 13. CDR3 sequence reads: CALGITSGSFNEQFF. CDR3 sequence (DNA): TGTGCCCTGGGAATTACTAGCGGGAGTTTTAATGAGCAGTTCTTC.

This chain connects TRBV25-1 to TRBJ2-7, with 8 bases fitting TRBD1. V trimming: 4 bases; J trimming: 5 bases; junction bases outside the gene matches: 10. CDR1 MGHDK and CDR2 SYGVNS come from the germline V gene. CDR3 size: 15 residues. The CDR3 DNA sequence: TGTGCCAGCAGTGTTAAGGACAGGGTTGTCCACGAGCAGTACTTC. Protein product: CASSVKDRVVHEQYF.

The chain carries TRBV6-2 or TRBV6-3 and TRBJ1-1, with D maybe TRBD1 (5 bases). The germline V and J ends were trimmed by 1 base and 3 bases, with 9 bases remaining between them. In germline, CDR1 is MNHEY, CDR2 SVGEGT. CDR3 length: 14 amino acids. For the CDR3, the DNA is TGTGCCAGCAGTTACTTTGAGACAGACACTGAAGCTTTCTTT. As protein: CASSYFETDTEAFF.

The chain links TRBV9 to TRBJ2-7, with 13 nucleotides matching TRBD2. The germline gives CDR1 SGDLS, CDR2 YYNGEE. J gave up 2 bases and V 4 bases, and 3 bases lay outside the gene matches. The CDR3 covers 15 residues. CDR3 sequence reads: CASSLTSGRAYEQYF. The CDR3 bases are TGTGCCAGCAGCCTCACTAGCGGGAGGGCCTACGAGCAGTACTTC.

A few counts support this clone. V and J are TRBV7-9 and TRBJ1-3; D is unresolved. This CDR3 spans 14 amino acids. The germline V and J ends were trimmed by 5 bases and 3 bases, with 11 bases remaining between them. The germline V gene has CDR1 SEHNR and CDR2 FQNEAQ (reference sequence). CDR3 DNA sequence: TGTGCCAGCAGCACCGGAGGGCTTGGAAACACCATATATTTT. Protein product: CASSTGGLGNTIYF.

The chain links TRBV27 to TRBJ2-3; the D is unclear. CDR1 MNHEY and CDR2 SMNVEV come from the germline V gene (reference sequence). CDR3 length: 12 amino acids. The ends were cut back, 6 bases at V and 0 bases at J, with 4 bases in the middle. The CDR3 DNA sequence: TGTGCCAGCAGCCCTAGCACAGATACGCAGTATTTT. Translating it yields CASSPSTDTQYF.

The rearrangement uses TRBV30 and TRBJ1-4; the D is unclear. Between the trimmed V and J ends, which lost 2 bases and 3 bases, there was a span of 10 bases. The CDR3 covers 14 residues. Looked up from germline, CDR1 is GTSNPN and CDR2 is SVGIG (reference sequence). For the CDR3, the DNA is TGTGCCTGGAGTAGGAGGGCTTCTAATGAAAAACTGTTTTTT. Translating gives CAWSRRASNEKLFF.

This clone was seen just once. The chain recombines TRBV6-5 with TRBJ2-5; perhaps TRBD2 as D (5 bases). Germline values: CDR1 MNHEY, CDR2 SVGAGI. Between the trimmed V and J ends, which lost 6 bases and 7 bases, there was a span of 9 bases. The length of the CDR3 is 11 residues. The CDR3 nucleotides read TGTGCCAGCAGATCTCTAGCGACCCAGTACTTC. Residues: CASRSLATQYF.

The rearrangement links TRBV21-1 to TRBJ2-7; the DNA was not used to check the table's D call, TRBD2. TRBV21-1 counts as a pseudogene. There are 18 residues in the CDR3. Here the CDR3 DNA reads TGTGCCAGCAGCAAAGCGCAGGGGGATAGCGGGAAGTCCTACGAGCAGTACTTC. It translates to CASSKAQGDSGKSYEQYF.

The chain recombines TRBV5-1 with TRBJ2-5, with 9 nucleotides matching TRBD2. CDR3 size: 15 residues. Germline values: CDR1 SGHRS, CDR2 YFSETQ. Trimming took 0 bases from V and 5 from J; bases not matched to a gene: 5. The CDR3 sequence is CASSLGAGGWETQYF. As DNA, the CDR3 is TGCGCCAGCAGCTTGGGAGCGGGAGGCTGGGAGACCCAGTACTTC.